In this sample, the clone carrying this T cell receptor beta chain turned up a few times. What it recognizes is unknown. Alongside a J-beta primer mix, a sample-barcoded 5' primer served in a second PCR lasting about 6 to 12 cycles. The template-switch adaptor, which had 12 random nucleotides, put a tag on each cDNA molecule. TCRdb processed the 5' RACE reads anew with MiXCR; each CDR3 protein has one entry. Of approximately 290,000 distinct CDR3 sequences in the sample, 25% to 30% are singletons; the top ten hold 29%. Per the germline V gene, CDR1 is DFQATT and CDR2 is SNEGSKA (reference sequence). This CDR3 spans 14 amino acids. The V gene end was trimmed by 3 bases and the J gene end by 4 bases; junction bases not matched to a gene: 6. The data belong to a study of blood T cells in healthy people across ages. The study, taken as a whole, reports: Estimated diversity, derived from one million T cells, was regarded as an underestimate. Significant beta diversity loss was already apparent by age approximately 40, declining roughly linearly.

This receptor was identified in a woman in her sixties or seventies in good health. The rearrangement uses TRBV20-1 and TRBJ2-3, with 8 bases fitting TRBD2. Material: blood. The CDR3 reads CSASGRVYADTQYF. The CDR3 bases are TGCAGTGCTAGCGGGAGGGTCTATGCAGATACGCAGTATTTT.